This T cell receptor beta chain emerged from a study of regulatory T cells in long-lasting Graves disease. Stated time point: newly diagnosed GD, antithyroid drugs for less than 3 months. The authors made the TCR library using RNA they extracted from PBMCs. Through Arm-PCR of CDR3 regions and iRepertoire HTBI primers, TCR beta libraries were built. A single record per CDR3 protein comes from TCRdb applying MiXCR to the multiplex PCR reads. Among more than 300,000 distinct CDR3 sequences listed, roughly 15% were seen once. General study results and limits: Newly diagnosed patients had higher TCR diversity than persistent Graves' patients did. TRBV28, TRBJ1-2 and TRBJ2-5 were favored in persistent disease.

Concerning this clonotype itself: Its antigen is unknown.

V lost 1 base and J lost 9; bases outside the gene matches: 7. The CDR3 sequence is 14 residues long. The germline CDR1 and CDR2 sequences are GTSNPN and SVGIG (reference sequence). These data were likewise used in another study, on T cells in Graves' hyperthyroidism and ophthalmopathy. As reported in that work: The primer set for the first-round RT-PCR of the TCR CDR3 was HTBI.

The clonotype comes from a woman younger than 35 with Graves disease. V and J are TRBV30 and TRBJ2-1; 9 bases are shared with TRBD1. The sample was peripheral blood mononuclear cells (PBMCs), taken at new diagnosis, from a patient treated with antithyroid drugs. The CDR3 DNA reads as TGTGCCTGGAGTGGAGGGACAGGGAATTCTGAGCAGTTCTTC. It translates to CAWSGGTGNSEQFF.